The entry that follows covers one TCR beta chain sequence. Antigen specificity is unknown. The data are from a study of PD-L1 blockade in urothelial cancer. About the study: Per tumor, median counts were approximately 1,400 T cells and about a thousand unique TCRs. Whole-study findings and limits: Investigators took one FFPE tumor sample per patient, not right before treatment.

V was trimmed by 0 bases and J by 0 bases, leaving 12 bases between them. Germline CDR1 reads KGHSH; CDR2 reads LQKENI. This CDR3 has 17 residues. Every PCR was spiked with synthetic TCR analog templates. Assay: immunoSEQ multiplex PCR; the TCRdb copy retains only in-frame clones and omits some. The sample lists some 2,000 clones, around 37% seen once, with 11% in the top ten. The origin of this receptor is a man in his forties or fifties with urothelial cancer. The input for sequencing was tumor tissue, taken before atezolizumab (anti-PD-L1) treatment. The chain has TRBV18 and TRBJ2-4, with TRBD2 as a possible D gene (6 bases). The CDR3 DNA reads as TGTGCCAGCTCACCACCCCCCGGACTAATAGCCAAAAACATTCAGTACTTC. Translating it yields CASSPPPGLIAKNIQYF.